Sequencing of this TCR beta chain was carried out in a study of cytomegalovirus exposure and HLA in healthy donors (dated 2017 in TCRdb). As for the study more broadly: In an earlier analysis of approximately 500 of the donors, around 300 Gb of sequence data and 100 million or so unique TCR beta sequences from about 180 million T cells were reported. To study patterns of TCR occurrence, a later analysis re-analyzed previously published TCR beta repertoires from several hundred donors and added high-resolution HLA genotyping. In the later analysis, no new phenotypic data were used to find candidate immune exposures; instead, reliance was placed on TCR beta sequences and their occurrence across donors. Along with the roughly 700-subject first cohort, a separate validation cohort of roughly 110 different subjects was used. Every discovery cohort repertoire had been produced on one sequencing platform. A later genetic analysis used genome-wide SNP genotypes for 398 of the 666 donors, treating that subset as a discovery cohort. About 310 gigabases of sequencing data and some 85 million unique TCR sequences were included in an early release covering over 600 HLA-typed donors. Across some 400 genotyped donors of the cohort, an average of roughly 230,000 unique TCR beta nucleotide sequences per donor were sequenced, and roughly 20% of those sequences were non-productive. To decide whether each TCR beta V gene segment behaved as functional or pseudogenic, an earlier analysis of some 600 of the donors relied on high-throughput TCR beta sequencing. Alongside the repertoire data, information on donor age, sex, ethnicity and CMV serostatus was compiled. The genetic ancestry cluster associated with self-reported Caucasian donors included 65% to 90% of the approximately 400 genotyped donors. The T cell repertoires of 666 subjects were profiled by immunosequencing and related to cytomegalovirus serostatus. Because of strong linkage in the cohort, roughly five DR-DQ haplotypes were treated as single units for association and clustering. Class I and class II HLA loci were covered by the typing at four-digit resolution. The study was designed to test whether signatures of past pathogen exposure could be identified by cataloging public T cell receptors. The number of donors typed differed by locus, with roughly 629-640 for A, B, C, DRB1 and DQB1, roughly 520 for DQA1, 600 to 610 for DPA1, and some 450 for DPB1. To predict cytomegalovirus infection status, the study combined high-throughput TCR immunosequencing, statistical association of individual TCRs with disease status, and machine learning.

For this clone: The antigen it recognizes is unknown. No much larger clonotype is one base removed from it; base qualities were not supplied.

What the research found in general, with its limitations: In an earlier analysis of some 500 of the donors, most TCR beta V segments were observed in productive rearrangements about 87% or about 30% of the time, broadly matching IMGT annotations. A later analysis associated about 16,000 TCR beta sequences with specific HLA alleles at a false discovery rate of 0.05. The 87-base-pair reads could not distinguish some IMGT-functional V segments, including TRBV6-2 and TRBV6-3, so those segments were excluded. A further reported finding was that TCR beta sequences accurately predicted the HLA-A and HLA-B alleles for most subjects in the first cohort. According to a later analysis, parvovirus B19, influenza, CMV and Epstein-Barr virus appeared linked to several top co-occurrence clusters. This cohort had only TCR beta chains sequenced, and the lack of alpha or paired-chain data limited which features could be detected. Correlated functional status among segregating V segments might be attributable to linkage disequilibrium, but an unknown experimental factor could not be ruled out. Roughly uniform sequencing depth across donors was assumed in presence/absence analyses, although this assumption may not hold. A cluster of highly shared sequence variants was judged likely to be a technical artifact of the sequencing pipeline. Assigning TCR associations to individual alleles was difficult when HLA alleles, especially DR and DQ, strongly co-occurred. According to a later analysis, TCR association rates differed among HLA loci, with DRB1 alleles showing the most associated TCRs and HLA-C alleles showing the fewest. About 15 rarely observed V segments, including chromosome 9 orphons, were excluded from the earlier analysis of some 590 of the donors because counts were too low. Because HLA typing was missing for some donors at each locus, association tests included only the typed subset. In a later genetic analysis, fewer N-insertions in productive TCRs were reported among donors in an Asian-associated ancestry cluster than the roughly 700-donor mean. Most CMV-associated TCR beta chains appeared to be HLA-restricted in a later analysis, and the HLA associations seemed to be driven largely by CMV exposure. Most TCR sequences were seen in very few donors, while some public TCRs were found in many individuals. The authors suggested that the approach could potentially be generalized to other disease states and immunological phenotypes. In a later analysis, HLA-associated TCR beta chains showed more clonal expansion and lower generation probabilities than non-associated chains that were equally common. The classifier was reported to diagnose cytomegalovirus status with high specificity and sensitivity in both the original cohort and the validation cohort. For the cohort, immune exposure information was limited to CMV serostatus. Three of the identified cytomegalovirus-associated TCR beta chains were confirmed in vitro to be specific for cytomegalovirus antigens. An association between a missense DCLRE1C variant and V-gene and J-gene trimming of TCR beta chains was found in a later genetic analysis and replicated in an independent cohort. A total of roughly 160 TCR beta chains were listed by the study as associated with cytomegalovirus.

CDR1 SGHAT and CDR2 FQDESV were looked up in the germline V gene (reference sequence). V and J are truncated by 1 base and 0 bases respectively, leaving an intervening sequence of 7 bases. The CDR3 contains 14 residues, cysteine and phenylalanine counted. Only CDR3 DNA remains: 42 bases, in frame from the first base. The cohort consisted of 600 or so healthy bone marrow donors. At the time of sampling, all cohort members were nominally healthy, though unrecorded immune exposures were likely present. The donor tested CMV seronegative and was one of the 352 seronegative cohort members. Each donor provided a peripheral blood sample, and peripheral blood mononuclear cells were used for TCR beta sequencing. Genomic DNA extraction from the blood cell samples was performed with the Qiagen DNeasy Blood Extraction Kit. Library preparation was by the immunoSEQ multiplex PCR assay. For the multiplex PCR, a mixture combining 60 forward primers for TCR Vbeta segments and 13 reverse primers for TCR Jbeta segments was used. The CDR3 region of rearranged TCR beta genes was amplified from genomic DNA by a multiplex PCR assay. The amplified TCR beta libraries were sequenced on the Illumina HiSeq System as 87-base-pair reads. Concerning the study's data processing: A later analysis tallied about 77 million unique TCR beta chains across the 666 repertoires, and about 10 million of those chains were shared by two or more donors. Raw reads were error-corrected and collapsed into unique sequences with a nearest-neighbor algorithm that merged closely related sequences to remove PCR and sequencing errors. V, D and J gene segments were assigned by aligning CDR3 sequences to IMGT reference sequences. For a sequence to be retained, a match of at least six nucleotides was required to both a V gene segment and a J gene segment. Rearrangements were classified as productive when the CDR3 lacked stop codons and remained in frame with V and J, and all other rearrangements were classified as non-productive. Following IMGT convention, CDR3 was defined as the stretch from the second conserved V-encoded cysteine up to the conserved J-encoded phenylalanine. Sequences without an unambiguous match to a single V gene segment were excluded from the earlier analysis of 450 to 750 of the donors. In an earlier analysis of 500 to 750 of the donors, V segments were called functional above 56.7% productive rearrangements and were called segregating when the between-donor standard deviation exceeded 5%. A statistical classification framework was built for diagnosing cytomegalovirus status from the catalog of TCR beta chain sequences. In a later analysis, V and J genes were assigned by comparing TCR nucleotide sequences against IMGT/GENE-DB human TR gene sequences. A later analysis assigned CDR3 sequences and most-parsimonious VDJ recombination scenarios with the TCRdist pipeline. In a later analysis, each TCR beta chain was defined by its CDR3 amino acid sequence together with its V-gene family, and reads without a unique V-gene family were excluded. In a later analysis, a few hundred highly shared, low-generation-probability nucleotide sequences were removed to address suspected cross-contamination and a sequencing artifact. For each public chain, a later analysis derived a clonal expansion index from normalized ranks of inferred template counts within each repertoire. In a later analysis, generation probabilities were computed with a VDJ recombination model fitted to out-of-frame rearrangements, and the resulting probabilities were checked against IGoR. Hypergeometric tests were used in a later analysis to score TCR-TCR, TCR-HLA and TCR-CMV co-occurrence, with a repertoire-size bias correction applied to the TCR pairs. To estimate false discovery rates, a later analysis permuted the HLA or CMV assignments 20 times. In a later analysis, co-occurring TCRs were grouped using DBSCAN, with TCRdist sequence similarity added in when clustering inside HLA-allele-positive subsets. For co-occurrence clustering, repertoires with fewer than 30,000 or more than 120,000 public chains were excluded, along with about five repertoires with anomalous nucleotide sharing. Held by TCRdb, this immuneACCESS table contains in-frame sequences only and omits some clones. Under half of the omission traces to an unresolved V gene where checked; the cause of the rest is unknown. The V and J calls and the clone size are those of that table, but D and trimming were determined from the DNA. The sample contains 150,000 to 200,000 clones, around 78% of them found a single time. The ten top clones hold 0.9% to 1.1% of the sample.

This sequence originates from a woman aged 40 to 49 in good health and CMV-seronegative. Sequenced input: PBMCs. This chain joins TRBV11-1 to TRBJ2-7; the D gene is possibly TRBD2, with 5 bases matching. DNA sequence: TGTGCCAGCAGCTTAGTTGGGAGCTCCTACGAGCAGTACTTC. This gives the protein CASSLVGSSYEQYF.